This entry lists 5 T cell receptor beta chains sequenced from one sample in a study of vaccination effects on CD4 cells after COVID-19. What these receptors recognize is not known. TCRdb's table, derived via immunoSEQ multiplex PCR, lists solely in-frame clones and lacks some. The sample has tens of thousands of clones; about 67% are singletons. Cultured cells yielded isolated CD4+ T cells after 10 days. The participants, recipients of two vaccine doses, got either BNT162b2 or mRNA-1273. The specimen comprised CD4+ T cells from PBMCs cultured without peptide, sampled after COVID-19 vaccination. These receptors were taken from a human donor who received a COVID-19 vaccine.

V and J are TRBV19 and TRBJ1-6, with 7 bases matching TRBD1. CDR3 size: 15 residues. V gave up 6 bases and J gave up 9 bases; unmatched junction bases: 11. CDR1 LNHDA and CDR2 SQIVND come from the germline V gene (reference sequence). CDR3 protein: CASRNPQGVLSPLHF. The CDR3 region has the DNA TGTGCCAGTAGGAACCCCCAGGGGGTACTTTCACCCCTCCACTTT.

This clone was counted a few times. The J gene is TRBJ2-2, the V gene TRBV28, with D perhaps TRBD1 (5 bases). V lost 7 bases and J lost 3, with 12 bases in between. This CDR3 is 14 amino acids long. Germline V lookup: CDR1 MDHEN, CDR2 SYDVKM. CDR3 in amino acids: CASKIIGDTGELFF. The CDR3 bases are TGTGCCAGCAAAATCATAGGGGACACCGGGGAGCTGTTTTTT.

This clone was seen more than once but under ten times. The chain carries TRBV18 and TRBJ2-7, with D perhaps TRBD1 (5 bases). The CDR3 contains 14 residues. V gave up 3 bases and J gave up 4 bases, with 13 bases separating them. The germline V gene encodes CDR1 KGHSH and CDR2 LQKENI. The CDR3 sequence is CASSPPPGIYEQYF. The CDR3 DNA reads TGTGCCAGCTCACCGCCACCAGGGATTTACGAGCAGTACTTC.

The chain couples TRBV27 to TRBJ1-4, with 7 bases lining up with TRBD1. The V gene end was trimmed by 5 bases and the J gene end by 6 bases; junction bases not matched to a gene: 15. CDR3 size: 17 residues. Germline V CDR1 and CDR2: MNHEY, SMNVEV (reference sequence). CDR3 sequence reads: CASSPTPGGGPHEKLFF. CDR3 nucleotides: TGTGCCAGCAGTCCTACCCCAGGGGGGGGGCCCCATGAAAAACTGTTTTTT.

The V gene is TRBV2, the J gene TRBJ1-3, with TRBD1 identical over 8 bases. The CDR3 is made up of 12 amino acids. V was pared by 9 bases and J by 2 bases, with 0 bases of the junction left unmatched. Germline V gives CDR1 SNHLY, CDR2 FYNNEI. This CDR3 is CARTGAGNTIYF. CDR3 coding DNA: TGTGCCAGGACAGGGGCTGGAAACACCATATATTTT.